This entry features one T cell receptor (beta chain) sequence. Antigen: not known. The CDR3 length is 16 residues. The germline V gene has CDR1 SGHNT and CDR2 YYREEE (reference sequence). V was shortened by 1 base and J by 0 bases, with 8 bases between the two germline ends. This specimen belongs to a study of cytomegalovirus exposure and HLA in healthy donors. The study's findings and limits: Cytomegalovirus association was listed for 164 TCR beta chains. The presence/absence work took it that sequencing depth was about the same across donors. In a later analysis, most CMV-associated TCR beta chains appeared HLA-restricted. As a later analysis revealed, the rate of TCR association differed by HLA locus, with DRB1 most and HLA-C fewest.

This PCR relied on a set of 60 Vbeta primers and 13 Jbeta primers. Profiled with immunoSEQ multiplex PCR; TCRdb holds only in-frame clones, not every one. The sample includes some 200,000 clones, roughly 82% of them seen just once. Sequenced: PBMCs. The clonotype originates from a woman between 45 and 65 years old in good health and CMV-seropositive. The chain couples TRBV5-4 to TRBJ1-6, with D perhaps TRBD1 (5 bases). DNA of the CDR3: TGTGCCAGCAGCTTGCAGGGAAGCTCCTATAATTCACCCCTCCACTTT. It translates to CASSLQGSSYNSPLHF.